These 28 T cell receptor beta chains were all obtained from the same sample, sequenced in a study of identical twins. TCRdb itself ran the 5' RACE reads through MiXCR, one entry per CDR3 protein. There are around 530,000 distinct CDR3 sequences in the sample; roughly 15% occur only once, and nearly 0.45% lies in the top ten. The sample was also linked to a second study, of yellow fever vaccine responses in identical twins.

What was sequenced was CD4+ T cells sorted from blood. The receptor set was obtained from a woman aged 18-29 years in good health.

The chain has TRBV3-1 and TRBJ1-1, with D tentatively TRBD1 (5 bases). CDR1 LGHDT and CDR2 YNNKEL come from the germline V gene (reference sequence). Trimming took 6 bases from V and 0 from J, leaving 11 bases between them. The CDR3 contains 14 residues. The CDR3 DNA reads as TGTGCCAGCAGGTCGACAGATATGAACACTGAAGCTTTCTTT. This encodes CASRSTDMNTEAFF.

V and J are TRBV20-1 and TRBJ2-7, with a possible D match to TRBD2 (7 bases). The CDR3 totals 13 residues. Trimming shortened V by 6 bases and J by 2 bases, and 14 bases separated the two germline ends. Germline-derived CDR1 and CDR2 are DFQATT and SNEGSKA (reference sequence). The CDR3 reads CSAPGAGAYEQYF. Here the CDR3 DNA reads TGCAGTGCCCCGGGGGCGGGAGCCTACGAGCAGTACTTC.

This clonotype was picked up a small number of times. This sequence joins TRBV10-3 and TRBJ2-1; TRBD2 might be the D (5 bases). CDR3 size: 15 residues. V lost 8 bases and J lost 0, with 14 bases in between. Per germline, CDR1 ENHRY and CDR2 SYGVKD. CDR3: CAISRPAGSYNEQFF. The DNA for the CDR3 is TGTGCCATCTCCCGACCGGCGGGCTCCTACAATGAGCAGTTCTTC.

In its sample, this clonotype was seen a few times. This chain connects TRBV7-3 to TRBJ2-2, with a weak D call TRBD1 (6 bases). This CDR3 region has 15 residues. V was trimmed by 2 bases and J by 4 bases, leaving 11 bases between them. In germline, CDR1 is SGHTA, CDR2 FQGTGA. This CDR3 reads CASSLQGWGTGELFF. In DNA, the CDR3 is TGTGCCAGCAGCTTACAGGGGTGGGGCACCGGGGAGCTGTTTTTT.

This clonotype was seen a handful of times. The CDR3 spells CASSFSGQFEDTQYF. The CDR3 DNA is TGTGCCAGCAGTTTCTCGGGGCAGTTTGAAGATACGCAGTATTTT. The chain uses TRBV28 and TRBJ2-3, with D perhaps matching TRBD1 or TRBD2 (5 bases each). CDR3 size: 15 residues. Germline V lookup: CDR1 MDHEN, CDR2 SYDVKM. Trimming cost V 3 bases and J 5 bases, with 15 bases left between them.

This clonotype was seen more than once but under ten times. V is TRBV20-1 and J is TRBJ2-3; no reliable D call. The CDR3 extends over 13 amino acids. The V end lost 0 bases, the J end lost 8 bases, and 12 bases lay between the germline ends. The germline V gene has CDR1 DFQATT and CDR2 SNEGSKA (reference sequence). The CDR3 here is CSARDGSVGTQYF. Here the CDR3 DNA reads TGCAGTGCTAGAGACGGGTCCGTGGGTACGCAGTATTTT.

The rearrangement joins TRBV11-3 to TRBJ2-1; 8 positions match TRBD1. V shed 5 bases and J 0 bases; nucleotides not matched to a gene: 9. Germline V gene data show CDR1 as SGHNT and CDR2 as YENEEA. The CDR3 spans 17 residues. As DNA, the CDR3 is TGTGCCAGCAGCCCGAGGACAGGGCAGAGCTCCTACAATGAGCAGTTCTTC. The encoded protein is CASSPRTGQSSYNEQFF.

The J gene is TRBJ2-5, the V gene TRBV5-1; 9 nucleotides match TRBD1. The germline gives CDR1 SGHRS, CDR2 YFSETQ. This CDR3 spans 14 amino acids. V lost 4 bases, J lost 5 bases, and 6 bases stayed unmatched. The CDR3 region has the DNA TGCGCCAGCAGCGGTACAGGGGGCCTTGAGACCCAGTACTTC. This codes for CASSGTGGLETQYF.

The table lists this clonotype with a few counts. This chain uses TRBV6-5 with TRBJ2-2, with D perhaps being TRBD1 or TRBD2 (5 bases each). The V end lost 2 bases, the J end lost 5 bases, and 18 bases lay between the germline ends. Per germline, CDR1 MNHEY and CDR2 SVGAGI. The length of the CDR3 is 17 residues. Here the CDR3 reads CASSYGGGFGRTGELFF. CDR3 nucleotide sequence: TGTGCCAGCAGTTACGGGGGTGGGTTCGGACGAACCGGGGAGCTGTTTTTT.

Only a few counts were recorded for this clonotype. The J gene is TRBJ2-7, the V gene TRBV11-2; D ambiguous. The CDR3 consists of 13 residues. V was trimmed by 1 base and J by 6 bases, leaving 10 bases between them. The germline gives CDR1 SGHAT, CDR2 FQNNGV. CDR3 sequence: CASSLVNESEQYV. CDR3 DNA: TGTGCCAGCAGCTTAGTTAACGAGAGCGAGCAGTACGTC.

The genes are TRBV18 and TRBJ2-2; no clear D. CDR1 KGHSH and CDR2 LQKENI come from the germline V gene. The CDR3 spans 16 residues. The ends were cut back, 1 base at V and 2 bases at J, with 11 bases in the middle. The DNA of the CDR3 is TGTGCCAGCTCACCACTCTTCGGACCTAACACCGGGGAGCTGTTTTTT. Amino acid sequence: CASSPLFGPNTGELFF.

The chain joins TRBV27 to TRBJ2-1; no clear D gene. V was pared by 6 bases and J by 6 bases, with 9 bases between. The germline V gene has CDR1 MNHEY and CDR2 SMNVEV (reference sequence). The CDR3 has 12 amino acids. This chain's CDR3 is CASSTILNEQFF. The DNA for the CDR3 is TGTGCCAGCAGCACGATACTCAATGAGCAGTTCTTC.

CDR3 protein: CASSSRGGQLDEQFF. The CDR3, as DNA: TGTGCCAGCAGCTCGCGGGGGGGCCAGTTGGATGAGCAGTTCTTC. The chain has TRBV7-9 and TRBJ2-1; 9 positions agree with TRBD2. Germline assignment: CDR1 SEHNR and CDR2 FQNEAQ (reference sequence). V shed 4 bases and J 8 bases; nucleotides not matched to a gene: 9. This CDR3 region has 15 residues.

The chain combines TRBV10-2 with TRBJ2-2; D perhaps matches TRBD1 (5 bases). In germline, CDR1 is WSHSY, CDR2 SAAADI. CDR3 length: 14 amino acids. V shed 6 bases and J shed 4 bases, with 12 bases lying between them. The CDR3 nucleotides read TGCGCCAGCAGGCCGGACATCGCCACCGGGGAGCTGTTTTTT. Translation gives CASRPDIATGELFF.

V and J are TRBV10-3 and TRBJ2-1, with 8 bases matching TRBD2. CDR3 length equals 13 residues. Trimming took 2 bases from V and 12 from J; bases not matched to a gene: 6. Looked up from germline, CDR1 is ENHRY and CDR2 is SYGVKD. CDR3 coding DNA: TGTGCCATCAGTGAGGTATCCAGCGGGGGGCAGTTCTTC. It translates to CAISEVSSGGQFF.

The chain is built from TRBV12-3 or TRBV12-4 and TRBJ2-5; 8 bases map to TRBD2. This CDR3 contains 16 residues. V was pared by 4 bases and J by 4 bases, with 11 bases of the junction left unmatched. The CDR3 here is CASSYAPGLGTETQYF. In nucleotides, the CDR3 is TGTGCCAGCAGTTACGCTCCGGGACTAGGAACAGAGACCCAGTACTTC.

This clonotype has more than one count but fewer than ten. The chain combines TRBV20-1 with TRBJ2-1; D uncertain. The CDR3 is made up of 16 amino acids. Germline CDR1 is DFQATT and CDR2 is SNEGSKA (reference sequence). V lost 5 bases and J lost 5, with 22 bases in between. Here the CDR3 DNA reads TGCAGTGCTCTGTCCGGAAACGGGCTAAGCAACAATGAGCAGTTCTTC. This gives the protein CSALSGNGLSNNEQFF.

The genes are TRBV7-8 and TRBJ2-5; 8 nucleotides agree with TRBD1. Germline CDR1 reads SGHVS; CDR2 reads FQNEAQ. The CDR3 loop spans 13 amino acids. The CDR3 sequence is CGSGGGYSETQYF. In DNA form, the CDR3 reads TGTGGCTCAGGGGGCGGCTATTCGGAGACCCAGTACTTC.

This clonotype was recorded at least ten times. This rearrangement joins TRBV12-3 or TRBV12-4 to TRBJ1-4; D unresolved. V lost 3 bases and J 7 bases, leaving 12 bases between the germline ends. CDR3 length: 14 residues. The CDR3 DNA reads TGTGCCAGCAGTTTTTCCGGAGTTTTTGAAAAACTGTTTTTT. Its protein product is CASSFSGVFEKLFF.

The chain uses TRBV4-1 and TRBJ2-7; maybe TRBD2 (6 bases). Germline V gives CDR1 MGHRA, CDR2 YSYEKL. The CDR3 runs 16 residues. Trimming took off 1 base at V and 1 base at J, with 14 bases between the two ends. The CDR3 DNA sequence: TGCGCCAGCAGCCAAGGGTCGGGGGAGGTATCCTACGAGCAGTACTTC. Residues: CASSQGSGEVSYEQYF.

This clonotype was counted a few times. The gene calls are TRBV6-1 and TRBJ2-1, with 8 bases matching TRBD2. V dropped 6 bases and J dropped 0; count of bases not matched to a gene: 7. The CDR3 has 16 amino acids. Germline V gives CDR1 MNHNS, CDR2 SASEGT. CDR3 residues: CASSPGGARSYNEQFF. As DNA, the CDR3 is TGTGCCAGCAGCCCCGGGGGGGCCCGCTCCTACAATGAGCAGTTCTTC.

This clonotype occurred a few times. The gene calls are TRBV20-1 and TRBJ2-3, with 11 bases lining up with TRBD2. The CDR3 contains 15 residues. Germline V gene data show CDR1 as DFQATT and CDR2 as SNEGSKA (reference sequence). V dropped 6 bases and J dropped 6; count of bases not matched to a gene: 11. Written as DNA, the CDR3 is TGCAGTGCCCCTGGGGGGTTAGCGGGAGGGGATACGCAGTATTTT. It yields the protein CSAPGGLAGGDTQYF.

The chain links TRBV10-2 to TRBJ2-1; D is perhaps TRBD1 or TRBD2 (5 bases each). The germline V and J ends were trimmed by 0 bases and 3 bases, with 9 bases remaining between them. Germline V CDR1 and CDR2: WSHSY, SAAADI. The CDR3 runs 15 residues. DNA of the CDR3: TGCGCCAGCAGTGAGTCCTGGGGGTACTACAATGAGCAGTTCTTC. The encoded protein is CASSESWGYYNEQFF.

The J gene is TRBJ2-3, the V gene TRBV7-3, with D hard to call. Germline lookup yields CDR1 SGHTA and CDR2 FQGTGA. Trimming shortened V by 2 bases and J by 2 bases, and 11 bases separated the two germline ends. The length of the CDR3 is 15 residues. The chain's CDR3 is CASSLQGLTTDTQYF. CDR3 bases: TGTGCCAGCAGCTTACAAGGGCTCACCACAGATACGCAGTATTTT.

In this sample, this clonotype turned up many times. V gene TRBV12-3 or TRBV12-4 combines with J gene TRBJ2-1; D remains unclear. V shed 4 bases and J shed 5 bases, with 15 bases lying between them. This CDR3 spans 15 amino acids. CDR3 in DNA: TGTGCCAGCAGTTCCGCGGCGGAGCTGAACAATGAGCAGTTCTTC. It translates to CASSSAAELNNEQFF.

There are a few counts of this clonotype. V is TRBV20-1 and J is TRBJ1-2, with a weak D call TRBD1 (6 bases). The CDR3 consists of 14 residues. The germline V and J ends were trimmed by 5 bases and 0 bases, with 13 bases remaining between them. Germline loops: CDR1 DFQATT, CDR2 SNEGSKA (reference sequence). The CDR3 spells CSAGRDTANYGYTF. CDR3 nucleotide sequence: TGCAGTGCTGGCCGGGACACAGCTAACTATGGCTACACCTTC.

This clonotype was observed at least ten times. The chain couples TRBV12-3 or TRBV12-4 to TRBJ2-1; TRBD2 matches 8 bases. The CDR3 covers 15 residues. V dropped 5 bases and J dropped 0; count of bases not matched to a gene: 3. CDR3 sequence reads: CASSASGSSYNEQFF. The CDR3 region has the DNA TGTGCCAGCAGTGCCAGCGGGAGCTCCTACAATGAGCAGTTCTTC.

The rearrangement uses TRBV29-1 and TRBJ1-4; TRBD1 might be the D (5 bases). Trimming shortened V by 2 bases and J by 8 bases, and 12 bases separated the two germline ends. The CDR3 sequence is 13 residues long. Germline lookup yields CDR1 SQVTM and CDR2 ANQGSEA. CDR3 loop: CSVEPGVGEKLFF. The DNA of the CDR3 is TGCAGCGTTGAACCGGGGGTAGGGGAAAAACTGTTTTTT.